This TCR beta chain stems from a study of T-cell reconstitution after alpha-beta-depleted transplantation in children. TCRbeta library construction was performed incorporating unique molecular identifiers. One entry per CDR3 protein, called by TCRdb with MiXCR from the PCR reads. The sample has 350,000 to 450,000 distinct CDR3 sequences, 13% seen once; the top ten hold around 4.5%. The CDR3 is 12 residues long. Germline values: CDR1 GTSNPN, CDR2 SVGIG (reference sequence). The V gene lost 3 bases and the J gene lost 1 base, with 6 bases spanning the gap. V gene TRBV30 combines with J gene TRBJ1-1; D is undetermined. This receptor was identified in a human donor who donated a stem cell graft to a child with Fanconi anemia. The specimen was PBMCs, collected from the stem cell graft. CDR3 nucleotides: TGTGCCTGGAGGATAGGGAACACTGAAGCTTTCTTT. This codes for CAWRIGNTEAFF. The full variable domain, completed using reference TRBV30 and TRBJ1-1, is SQTIHQWPATLVQPVGSPLSLECTVEGTSNPNLYWYRQAAGRGLQLLFYSVGIGQISSEVPQNLSASRPQDRQFILSSKKLLLSDSGFYLCAWRIGNTEAFFGQGTRLTVV.